This record looks at one T cell receptor beta chain sequence and its context. This sample was included in a study of identical twins. The CDR3 runs to 15 residues. CDR1 SGHKS and CDR2 YYEKEE come from the germline V gene (reference sequence). The germline V and J ends were trimmed by 4 bases and 3 bases, with 14 bases remaining between them. TCRdb re-derived calls from the 5' RACE reads in MiXCR, one entry per CDR3 protein. Of approximately 550,000 distinct CDR3 sequences in the sample, about 22% are singletons; the top ten hold approximately 0.48%. This sample was also put to use in a study of yellow fever vaccine responses in identical twins.

The specimen sequenced was CD4+ T cells sorted from blood. V and J are TRBV5-5 and TRBJ1-5; D might be TRBD1 (6 bases). The TCR comes from a woman aged 18-29 years in good health. CDR3 DNA sequence: TGTGCCAGCAGCCCAACGGGGGCGAACAATCAGCCCCAGCATTTT. This codes for CASSPTGANNQPQHF.